This T cell receptor beta chain was identified in a study of blood T cell repertoires in COVID-19. Study-wide background: COVID-19 samples, acute and convalescent, were from the United States, Italy and Spain. Sources were T cells, B-cell-depleted T cells, or PBMCs; the material itself was cDNA or gDNA.

Clones were read by immunoSEQ multiplex PCR, and TCRdb kept only the in-frame ones, dropping some. The table has a few hundred thousand clones, roughly 80% seen once; the top ten hold roughly 3.4%. V shed 3 bases and J 5 bases; nucleotides not matched to a gene: 11. In germline, CDR1 is SGDLS, CDR2 YYNGEE. The CDR3 consists of 16 residues. The source material was peripheral blood. V and J are TRBV9 and TRBJ1-3, with TRBD1 matching over 7 bases. The source of this sequence is a woman in her late teens or twenties with acute or convalescent COVID-19. CDR3 DNA sequence: TGTGCCAGCAGCGCGCTTACAGGGGATTACAGAAACACCATATATTTT. This sequence encodes CASSALTGDYRNTIYF.